What follows describes a single T cell receptor beta chain. Its antigen is unidentified. This specimen comes from a study of CXCR3-negative and CXCR3-positive naive CD8 T cells. For the study at large: Sequencing yielded approximately 150 million TRB reads, roughly 1.5 +/- 0.3 million per library.

Study-level findings and limits: Hydrophobicity of TRB CDR3s was greater in CXCR3-positive naive cells than in CXCR3-negative naive cells.

The authors made the TRB cDNA libraries by 5' RACE using UMI labels. No DNA is given; TCRdb re-called the 5' RACE reads and lists each CDR3 protein once. The sample has 100,000 to 150,000 distinct CDR3 sequences. This CDR3 comprises 15 residues. The authors gated naive CD8+ T cells as CD45RO-CCR7+CD27+CD95-. Sequencing was performed on naive CXCR3- CD8+ T cells from blood. Sample subset: CD45RO-CCR7+CD27+CD95- naive CD8+ T cells lacking CXCR3 (TNR3-). V usage is TRBV12-3 or TRBV12-4 and J usage is TRBJ2-1; lacking DNA, the TRBD2 call made by TCRdb goes unchecked. The clonotype comes from a human donor in good health. Some clones in this sample may be carry-over from other donors' samples. CDR3 sequence reads: CASSRGESSYNEQFF.